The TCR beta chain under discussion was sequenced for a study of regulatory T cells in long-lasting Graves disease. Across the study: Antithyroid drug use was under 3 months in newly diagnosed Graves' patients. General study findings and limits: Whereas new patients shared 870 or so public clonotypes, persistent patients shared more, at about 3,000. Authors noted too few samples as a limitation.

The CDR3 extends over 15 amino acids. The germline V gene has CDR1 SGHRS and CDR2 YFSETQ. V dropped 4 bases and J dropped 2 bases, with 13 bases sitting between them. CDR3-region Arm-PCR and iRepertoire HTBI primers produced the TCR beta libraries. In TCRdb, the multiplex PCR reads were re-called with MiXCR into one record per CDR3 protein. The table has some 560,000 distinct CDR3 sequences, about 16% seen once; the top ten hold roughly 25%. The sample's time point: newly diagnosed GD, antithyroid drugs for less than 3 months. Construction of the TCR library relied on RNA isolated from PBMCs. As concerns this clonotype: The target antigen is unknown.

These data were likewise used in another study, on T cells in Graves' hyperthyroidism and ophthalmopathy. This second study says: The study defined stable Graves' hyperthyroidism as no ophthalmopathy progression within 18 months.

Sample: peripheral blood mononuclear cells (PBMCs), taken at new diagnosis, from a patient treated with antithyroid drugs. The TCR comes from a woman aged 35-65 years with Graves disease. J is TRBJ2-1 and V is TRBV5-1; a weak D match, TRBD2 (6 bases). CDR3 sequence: CASSLQEGPYNEQFF. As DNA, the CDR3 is TGCGCCAGCAGCCTCCAGGAGGGTCCCTACAATGAGCAGTTCTTC. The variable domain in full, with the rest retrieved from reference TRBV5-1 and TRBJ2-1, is KAGVTQTPRYLIKTRGQQVTLSCSPISGHRSVSWYQQTPGQGLQFLFEYFSETQRNKGNFPGRFSGRQFSNSRSEMNVSTLELGDSALYLCASSLQEGPYNEQFFGPGTRLTVL.